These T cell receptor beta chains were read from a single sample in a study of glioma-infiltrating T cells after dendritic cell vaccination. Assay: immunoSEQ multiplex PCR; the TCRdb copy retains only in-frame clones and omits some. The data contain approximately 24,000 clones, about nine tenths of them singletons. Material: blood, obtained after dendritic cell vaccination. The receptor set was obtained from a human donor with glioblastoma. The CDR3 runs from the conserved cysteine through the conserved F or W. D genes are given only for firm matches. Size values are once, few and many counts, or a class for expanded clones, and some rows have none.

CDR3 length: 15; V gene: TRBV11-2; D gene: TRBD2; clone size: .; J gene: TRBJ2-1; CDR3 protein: CASSSQRGGLNEQFF; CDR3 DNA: TGTGCCAGCAGTTCCCAGCGGGGGGGGTTGAATGAGCAGTTCTTC
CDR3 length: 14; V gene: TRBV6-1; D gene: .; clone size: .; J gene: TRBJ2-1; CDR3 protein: CASSLTTRLDEQFF; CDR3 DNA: TGTGCCAGCAGTTTAACGACTAGGTTGGATGAGCAGTTCTTC
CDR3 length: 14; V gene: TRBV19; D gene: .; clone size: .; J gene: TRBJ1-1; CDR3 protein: CASSLLHASTEAFF; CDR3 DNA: TGTGCCAGTAGCCTCCTCCATGCGAGCACTGAAGCTTTCTTT
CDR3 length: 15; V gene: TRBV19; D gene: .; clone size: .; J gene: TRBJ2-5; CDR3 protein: CASSIAGARGETQYF; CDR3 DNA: TGTGCCAGTAGTATAGCGGGGGCGCGGGGGGAGACCCAGTACTTC
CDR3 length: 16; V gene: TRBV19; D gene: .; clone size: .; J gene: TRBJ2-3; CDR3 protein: CASSRGSILSTDTQYF; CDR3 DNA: TGTGCCAGTTCCAGGGGATCCATATTGAGCACAGATACGCAGTATTTT
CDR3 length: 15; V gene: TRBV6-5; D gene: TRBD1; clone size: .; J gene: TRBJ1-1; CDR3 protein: CASSYSLTGGTEAFF; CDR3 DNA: TGTGCCAGCAGTTACTCGTTGACAGGGGGCACTGAAGCTTTCTTT
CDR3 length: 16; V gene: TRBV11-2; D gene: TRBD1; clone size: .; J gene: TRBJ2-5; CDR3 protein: CASSPHRDRGQETQYF; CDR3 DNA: TGTGCCAGCAGCCCTCACCGGGACAGGGGGCAAGAGACCCAGTACTTC
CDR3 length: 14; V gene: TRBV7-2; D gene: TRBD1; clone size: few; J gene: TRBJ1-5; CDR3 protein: CASRSGQLNQPQHF; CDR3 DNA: TGTGCCAGCAGGTCGGGACAGCTCAATCAGCCCCAGCATTTT
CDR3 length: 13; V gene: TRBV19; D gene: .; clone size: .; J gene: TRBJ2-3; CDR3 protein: CASSPGGTDTQYF; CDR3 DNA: TGTGCCAGTAGTCCCGGCGGAACAGATACGCAGTATTTT
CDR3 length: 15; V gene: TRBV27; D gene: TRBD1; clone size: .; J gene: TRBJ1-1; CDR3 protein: CATQDRGAVNTEAFF; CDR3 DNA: TGTGCCACCCAGGACAGGGGGGCGGTGAACACTGAAGCTTTCTTT
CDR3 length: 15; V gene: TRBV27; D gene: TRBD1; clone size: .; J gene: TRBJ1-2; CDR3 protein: CASSPRTGGRNGYTF; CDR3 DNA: TGTGCCAGCAGTCCGAGGACAGGGGGCAGGAATGGCTACACCTTC
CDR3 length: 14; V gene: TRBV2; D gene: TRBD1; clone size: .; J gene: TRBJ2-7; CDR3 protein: CASTPDRGLYEQYF; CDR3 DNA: TGTGCCAGCACTCCTGACAGGGGGCTCTACGAGCAGTACTTC
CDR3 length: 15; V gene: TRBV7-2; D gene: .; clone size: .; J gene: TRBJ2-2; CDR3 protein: CASSSWGLNTGELFF; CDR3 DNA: TGTGCCAGCAGCTCCTGGGGGCTGAACACCGGGGAGCTGTTTTTT
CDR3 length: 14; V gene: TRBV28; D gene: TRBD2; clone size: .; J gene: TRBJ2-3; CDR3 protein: CASSMRGYTDTQYF; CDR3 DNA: TGTGCCAGCAGTATGCGGGGGTACACAGATACGCAGTATTTT
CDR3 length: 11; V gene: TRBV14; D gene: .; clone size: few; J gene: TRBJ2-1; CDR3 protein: CASSFAREQFF; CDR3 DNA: TGTGCCAGCAGCTTCGCGCGGGAGCAGTTCTTC
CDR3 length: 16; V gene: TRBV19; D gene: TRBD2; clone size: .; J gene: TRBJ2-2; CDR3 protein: CASSILAGGQTGELFF; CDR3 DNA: TGTGCCAGTAGTATACTAGCGGGGGGGCAGACCGGGGAGCTGTTTTTT
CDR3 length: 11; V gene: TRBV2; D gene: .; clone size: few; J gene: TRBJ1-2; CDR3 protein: CASVRDYGYTF; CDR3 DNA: TGTGCCAGCGTCAGGGACTATGGCTACACCTTC
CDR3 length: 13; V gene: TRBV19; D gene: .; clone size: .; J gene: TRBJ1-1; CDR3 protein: CASRGVVNTEAFF; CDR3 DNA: TGTGCCAGTAGAGGGGTAGTGAACACTGAAGCTTTCTTT
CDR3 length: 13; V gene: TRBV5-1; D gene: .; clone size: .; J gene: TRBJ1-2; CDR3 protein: CASSLGQYYGYTF; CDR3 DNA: TGCGCCAGCAGCTTGGGGCAGTACTATGGCTACACCTTC
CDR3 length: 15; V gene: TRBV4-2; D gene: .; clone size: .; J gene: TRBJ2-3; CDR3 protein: CASSPKEASPDTQYF; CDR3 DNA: TGTGCCAGCAGCCCCAAGGAGGCCTCCCCAGATACGCAGTATTTT
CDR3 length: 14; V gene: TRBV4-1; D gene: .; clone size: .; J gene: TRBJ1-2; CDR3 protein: CASSPDSTGYGYTF; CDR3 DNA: TGCGCCAGCAGCCCGGACAGCACGGGTTATGGCTACACCTTC
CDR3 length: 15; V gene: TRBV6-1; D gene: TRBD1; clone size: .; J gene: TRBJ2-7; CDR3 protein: CASSVDRGGLYEQYF; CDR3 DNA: TGTGCCAGCAGTGTTGACAGGGGAGGTCTCTACGAGCAGTACTTC
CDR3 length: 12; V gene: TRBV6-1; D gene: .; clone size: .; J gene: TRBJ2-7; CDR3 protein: CASSTMENEQYF; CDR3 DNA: TGTGCCAGCAGTACCATGGAGAACGAGCAGTACTTC
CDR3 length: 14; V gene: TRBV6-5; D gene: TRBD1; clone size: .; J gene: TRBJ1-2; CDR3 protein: CASSPTRQGAGYTF; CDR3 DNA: TGTGCCAGCAGTCCTACTCGACAGGGGGCGGGCTACACCTTC
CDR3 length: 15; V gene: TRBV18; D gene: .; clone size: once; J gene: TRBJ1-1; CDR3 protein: CASSGDRGGRTEAFF; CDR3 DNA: TGTGCCAGCTCGGGGGACCGGGGGGGTAGGACTGAAGCTTTCTTT
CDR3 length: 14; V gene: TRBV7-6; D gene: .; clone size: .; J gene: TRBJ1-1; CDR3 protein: CASSPNRDITEAFF; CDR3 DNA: TGTGCCAGCAGCCCGAACCGGGACATCACTGAAGCTTTCTTT
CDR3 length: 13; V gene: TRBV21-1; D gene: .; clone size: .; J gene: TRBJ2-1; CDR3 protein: CASSKNRDNEQFF; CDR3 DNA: TGTGCCAGCAGCAAAAACAGGGATAATGAGCAGTTCTTC
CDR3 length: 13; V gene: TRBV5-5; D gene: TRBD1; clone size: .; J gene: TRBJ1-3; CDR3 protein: CASSLGRGDTIYF; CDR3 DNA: TGTGCCAGCAGCTTGGGCAGGGGGGACACCATATATTTT
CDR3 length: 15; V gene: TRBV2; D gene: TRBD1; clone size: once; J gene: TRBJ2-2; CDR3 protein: CASSQDRVNTGELFF; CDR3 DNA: TGTGCCAGCAGCCAGGACAGGGTAAACACCGGGGAGCTGTTTTTT
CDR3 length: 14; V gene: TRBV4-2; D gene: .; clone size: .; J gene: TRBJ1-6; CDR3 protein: CASSQDLDNSPLHF; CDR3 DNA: TGTGCCAGCAGCCAAGATCTTGATAATTCACCCCTCCACTTT
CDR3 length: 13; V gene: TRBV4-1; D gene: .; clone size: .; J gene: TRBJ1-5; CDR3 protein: CASSLGYNQPQHF; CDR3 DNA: TGCGCCAGCAGCCTGGGCTACAATCAGCCCCAGCATTTT
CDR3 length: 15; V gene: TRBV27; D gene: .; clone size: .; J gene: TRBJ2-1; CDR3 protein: CASARQAVSYNEQFF; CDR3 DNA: TGTGCCAGTGCCCGACAGGCCGTCTCCTACAATGAGCAGTTCTTC
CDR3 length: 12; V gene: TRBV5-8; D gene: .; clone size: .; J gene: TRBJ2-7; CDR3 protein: CASRTLYYEQYF; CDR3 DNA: TGTGCCAGCAGGACACTCTACTACGAGCAGTACTTC
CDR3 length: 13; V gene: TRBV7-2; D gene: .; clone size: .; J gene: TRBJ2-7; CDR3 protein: CASSLASSYEQYF; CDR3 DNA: TGTGCCAGCAGCTTAGCGTCGTCCTACGAGCAGTACTTC
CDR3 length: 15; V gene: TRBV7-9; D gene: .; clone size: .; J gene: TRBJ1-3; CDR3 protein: CASNRIREAGNTIYF; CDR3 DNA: TGTGCCAGCAACCGTATCCGGGAGGCTGGAAACACCATATATTTT
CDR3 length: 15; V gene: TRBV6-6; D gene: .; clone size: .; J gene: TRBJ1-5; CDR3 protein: CASSYSRGGNQPQHF; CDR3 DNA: TGTGCCAGCAGTTACTCCAGGGGAGGCAATCAGCCCCAGCATTTT
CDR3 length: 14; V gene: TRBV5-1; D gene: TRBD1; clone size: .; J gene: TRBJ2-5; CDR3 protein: CASRIQGVQETQYF; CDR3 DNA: TGCGCCAGCAGGATACAGGGGGTCCAAGAGACCCAGTACTTC
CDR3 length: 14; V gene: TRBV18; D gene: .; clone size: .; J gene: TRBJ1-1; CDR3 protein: CASSPGGYGTEAFF; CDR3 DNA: TGTGCCAGCTCACCAGGGGGGTATGGGACTGAAGCTTTCTTT
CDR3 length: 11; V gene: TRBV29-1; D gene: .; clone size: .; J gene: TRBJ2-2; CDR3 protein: CSVVIVGELFF; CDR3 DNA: TGCAGCGTTGTTATTGTCGGGGAGCTGTTTTTT
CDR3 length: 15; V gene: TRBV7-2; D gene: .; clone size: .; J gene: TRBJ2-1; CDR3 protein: CASSSGVFSGNGQFF; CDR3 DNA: TGTGCCAGCAGTTCGGGGGTTTTTAGTGGGAATGGGCAGTTCTTC
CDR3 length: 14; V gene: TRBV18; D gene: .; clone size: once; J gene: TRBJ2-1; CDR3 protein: CASSPPRGFSEQFF; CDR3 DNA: TGTGCCAGCTCACCCCCGAGGGGGTTTTCTGAGCAGTTCTTC
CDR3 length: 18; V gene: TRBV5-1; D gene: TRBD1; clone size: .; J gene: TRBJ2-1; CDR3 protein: CASSLGTGALSSYNEQFF; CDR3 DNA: TGCGCCAGCAGCTTAGGGACAGGGGCGTTAAGCTCCTACAATGAGCAGTTCTTC
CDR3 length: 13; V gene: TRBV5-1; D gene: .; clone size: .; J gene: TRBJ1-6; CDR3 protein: CASEKGDNSPLHF; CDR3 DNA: TGCGCCAGCGAAAAAGGGGATAATTCACCCCTCCACTTT
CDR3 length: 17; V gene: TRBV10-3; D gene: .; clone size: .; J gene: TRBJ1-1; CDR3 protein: CAISEPPSNRMGTEAFF; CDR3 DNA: TGTGCCATCAGTGAGCCCCCGAGCAACAGGATGGGCACTGAAGCTTTCTTT
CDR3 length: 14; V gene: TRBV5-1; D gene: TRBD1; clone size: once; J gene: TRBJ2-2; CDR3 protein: CASSPTGGTGELFF; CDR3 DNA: TGCGCCAGCAGCCCGACAGGGGGCACCGGGGAGCTGTTTTTT
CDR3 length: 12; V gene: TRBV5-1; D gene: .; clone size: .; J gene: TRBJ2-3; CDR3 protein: CASSFTTDTQYF; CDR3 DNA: TGCGCCAGCAGCTTTACAACAGATACGCAGTATTTT
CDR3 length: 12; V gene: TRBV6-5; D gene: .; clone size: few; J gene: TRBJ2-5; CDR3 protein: CASSSVRATQYF; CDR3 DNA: TGTGCCAGCAGTTCCGTCAGGGCGACCCAGTACTTC
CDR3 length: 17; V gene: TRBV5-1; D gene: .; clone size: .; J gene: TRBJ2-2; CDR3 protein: CASSLEVLAGNTGELFF; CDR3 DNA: TGCGCCAGCAGCTTGGAGGTGTTGGCGGGAAACACCGGGGAGCTGTTTTTT